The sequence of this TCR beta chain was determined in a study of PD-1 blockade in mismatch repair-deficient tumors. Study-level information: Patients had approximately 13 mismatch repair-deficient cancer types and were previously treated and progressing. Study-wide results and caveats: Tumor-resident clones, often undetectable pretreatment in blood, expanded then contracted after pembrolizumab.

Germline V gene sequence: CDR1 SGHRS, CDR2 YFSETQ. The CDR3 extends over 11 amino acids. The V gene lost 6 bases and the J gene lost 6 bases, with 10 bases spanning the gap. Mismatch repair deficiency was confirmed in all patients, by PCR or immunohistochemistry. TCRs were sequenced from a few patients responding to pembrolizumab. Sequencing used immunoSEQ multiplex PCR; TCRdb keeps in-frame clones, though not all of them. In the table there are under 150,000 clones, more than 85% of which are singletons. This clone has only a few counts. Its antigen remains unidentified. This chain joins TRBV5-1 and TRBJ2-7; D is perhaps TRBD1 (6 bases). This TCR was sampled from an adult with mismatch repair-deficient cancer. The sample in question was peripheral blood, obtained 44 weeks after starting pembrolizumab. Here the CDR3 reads CASTTGTEQYF. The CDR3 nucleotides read TGCGCCAGCACCACAGGGACCGAGCAGTACTTC.